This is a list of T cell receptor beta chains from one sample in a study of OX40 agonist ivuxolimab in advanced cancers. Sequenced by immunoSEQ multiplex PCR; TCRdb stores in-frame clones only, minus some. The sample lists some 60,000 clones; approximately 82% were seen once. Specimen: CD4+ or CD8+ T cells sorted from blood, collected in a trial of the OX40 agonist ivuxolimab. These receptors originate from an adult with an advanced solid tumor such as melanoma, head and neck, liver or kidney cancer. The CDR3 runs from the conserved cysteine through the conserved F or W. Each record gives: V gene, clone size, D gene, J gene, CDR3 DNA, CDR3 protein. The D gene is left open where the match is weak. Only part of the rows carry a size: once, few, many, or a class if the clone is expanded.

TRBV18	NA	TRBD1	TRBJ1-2	TGTGCCAGCTCCTCCTCCGGGACAGGTCTAACCGACTATGGCTACACCTTC	CASSSSGTGLTDYGYTF
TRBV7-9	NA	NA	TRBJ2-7	TGTGCCAGCACGGAGTCGACCTACGAGCAGTACTTC	CASTESTYEQYF
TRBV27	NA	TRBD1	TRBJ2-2	TGTGCCAGCAGTTTATCACGAACACAGGGGGATACCGGGGAGCTGTTTTTT	CASSLSRTQGDTGELFF
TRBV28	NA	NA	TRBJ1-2	TGTGCCAGCATCCTCCTAAGGGGCGGCTATGGCTACACCTTC	CASILLRGGYGYTF
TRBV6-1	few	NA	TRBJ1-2	TGTGCCAGCAACATGGCTCAAGGCGACTATGGCTACACCTTC	CASNMAQGDYGYTF
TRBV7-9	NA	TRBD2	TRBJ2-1	TGTGCCAGCAGCCCCCCGGGACTAGCCTACAATGAGCAGTTCTTC	CASSPPGLAYNEQFF
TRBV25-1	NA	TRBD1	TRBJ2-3	TGTGCCAGCAGTGCTACCCCGGGACAGGGGGCAGCAGATACGCAGTATTTT	CASSATPGQGAADTQYF
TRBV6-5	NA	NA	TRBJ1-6	TGTGCCAGCAGTCGTAGGGAATCACCCCTCCACTTT	CASSRRESPLHF
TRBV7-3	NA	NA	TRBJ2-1	TGTGCCAGCAGCTTAAGGGGGAACGCAAATGAGCAGTTCTTC	CASSLRGNANEQFF
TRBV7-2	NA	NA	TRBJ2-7	TGTGCCAGCAGCTTAGTACAGGGTGGTACGTCGGAGCAGTACTTC	CASSLVQGGTSEQYF